Presented here are 9 T cell receptor beta chains from one specimen sequenced in a study of blood T cell repertoires in COVID-19. This table comes from immunoSEQ multiplex PCR, and its TCRdb copy is limited to in-frame clones, with some not included. The table has approximately 190,000 clones, under 90% seen once; the top ten hold over 4.5%. The specimen was peripheral blood. These receptors were collected from an elderly man with acute or convalescent COVID-19.

J is TRBJ2-1 and V is TRBV24-1, with 9 bases lining up with TRBD2. The CDR3 loop spans 18 amino acids. With V trimmed by 3 bases and J by 0 bases, 8 bases remained unmatched. Germline CDR1 and CDR2: KGHDR and SFDVKD. CDR3 sequence reads: CATSDRAGGQYSYNEQFF. The DNA of the CDR3 is TGTGCCACCAGTGATCGAGCGGGGGGACAATACTCCTACAATGAGCAGTTCTTC.

V gene TRBV7-9 combines with J gene TRBJ1-1; no clear D. This CDR3 comprises 15 residues. Trimming shortened V by 0 bases and J by 0 bases, and 8 bases separated the two germline ends. Germline CDR1 SEHNR, CDR2 FQNEAQ (reference sequence). CDR3 loop: CASSLAFQMNTEAFF. CDR3 nucleotide sequence: TGTGCCAGCAGCTTAGCGTTCCAGATGAACACTGAAGCTTTCTTT.

CDR3 sequence reads: CASSRPGTGGYTF. DNA for the CDR3: TGTGCCAGTAGTAGGCCCGGGACAGGTGGCTACACCTTC. This sequence joins TRBV19 and TRBJ1-2, with TRBD1 identical over 8 bases. The CDR3 totals 13 residues. Germline V gene data show CDR1 as LNHDA and CDR2 as SQIVND (reference sequence). V dropped 4 bases and J dropped 7; count of bases not matched to a gene: 5.

J is TRBJ2-7 and V is TRBV27; 9 bases are a match to TRBD2. This CDR3 is 14 amino acids long. Germline CDR1 MNHEY, CDR2 SMNVEV (reference sequence). V shed 7 bases and J 4 bases; nucleotides not matched to a gene: 8. CDR3 region: CASTLAGHPYEQYV. As DNA, the CDR3 is TGTGCCAGCACCCTAGCGGGACACCCGTACGAGCAGTACGTC.

This sequence joins TRBV4-1 and TRBJ1-2; perhaps TRBD1 as D (6 bases). V lost 3 bases, J lost 4 bases, and 21 bases lay in between. There are 17 residues in the CDR3. The V gene's germline CDR1 is MGHRA and CDR2 YSYEKL. The CDR3 loop reads CASSQRGAGGQLYGYTF. DNA of the CDR3: TGCGCCAGCAGCCAGCGAGGGGCCGGAGGACAGCTCTATGGCTACACCTTC.

A single count supports this clone. The chain joins TRBV6-2 or TRBV6-3 to TRBJ2-2; D not resolved. This CDR3 is 15 amino acids long. The germline gives CDR1 MNHEY, CDR2 SVGEGT. V was pared by 5 bases and J by 2 bases, with 12 bases between. The CDR3 DNA reads TGTGCCAGCAGTGCGCTTGCGGTTAACACCGGGGAGCTGTTTTTT. Its translation is CASSALAVNTGELFF.

V gene TRBV27 combines with J gene TRBJ2-3; no clear D gene. Germline V gene data show CDR1 as MNHEY and CDR2 as SMNVEV (reference sequence). Trimming took 5 bases from V and 0 from J, leaving 6 bases between them. This CDR3 region has 13 residues. This CDR3 reads CASSPPSTDTQYF. The CDR3 region has the DNA TGTGCCAGCAGTCCCCCTAGCACAGATACGCAGTATTTT.

The chain recombines TRBV18 with TRBJ2-1; D possibly corresponds to TRBD1 (5 bases). This CDR3 contains 14 residues. In germline, CDR1 is KGHSH, CDR2 LQKENI. The V end lost 4 bases, the J end lost 6 bases, and 13 bases lay between the germline ends. The CDR3 region has the DNA TGTGCCAGCTCACAAGGAGCCAGGGTCAATGAGCAGTTCTTC. Its protein is CASSQGARVNEQFF.

The chain couples TRBV24-1 to TRBJ1-5; 12 positions match TRBD1. The CDR3 runs to 15 residues. The germline V gene has CDR1 KGHDR and CDR2 SFDVKD. The V and J ends lost 3 bases and 11 bases, in that order; junction bases with no gene match: 7. CDR3 protein: CATSDPGTGGSTQHF. The DNA of the CDR3 is TGTGCCACCAGTGATCCCGGGACAGGGGGCTCTACCCAGCATTTT.